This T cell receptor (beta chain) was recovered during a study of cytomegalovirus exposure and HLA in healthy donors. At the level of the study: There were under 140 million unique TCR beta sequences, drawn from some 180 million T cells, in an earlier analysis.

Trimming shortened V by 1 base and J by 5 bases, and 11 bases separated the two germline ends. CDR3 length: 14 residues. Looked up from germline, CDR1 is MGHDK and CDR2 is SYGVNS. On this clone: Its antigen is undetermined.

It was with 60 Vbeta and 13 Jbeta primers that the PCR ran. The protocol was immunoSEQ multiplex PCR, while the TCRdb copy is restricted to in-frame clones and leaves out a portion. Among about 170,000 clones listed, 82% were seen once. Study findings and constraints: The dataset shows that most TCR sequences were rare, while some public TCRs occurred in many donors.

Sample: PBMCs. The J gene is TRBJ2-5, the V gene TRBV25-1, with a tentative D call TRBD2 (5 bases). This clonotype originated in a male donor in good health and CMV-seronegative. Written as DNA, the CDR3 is TGTGCCAGCAGTGAATTCGGGGTCGTGGAGACCCAGTACTTC. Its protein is CASSEFGVVETQYF.